This TCR beta chain came from a study of shared clonotypes between healthy human individuals. Clones were sequenced by immunoSEQ multiplex PCR, and TCRdb holds only the in-frame ones, with some missing. In the table there are under 1,100,000 clones, under 80% of which are singletons. This clone was seen ten or more times. Germline values: CDR1 SGHTA, CDR2 FQGNSA. The length of the CDR3 is 15 residues. Losses at the gene ends were 2 bases for V and 3 bases for J; bases not matched to a gene: 3. The TCR was taken from a man younger than 35 in good health. Material: memory CD4+ T cells sorted from blood. Subset meaning: CD45RA-negative fraction. J is TRBJ1-2 and V is TRBV7-2; 10 bases map to TRBD1. CDR3 protein: CASSLQGQGYYGYTF. CDR3 coding DNA: TGTGCCAGCAGCTTACAGGGACAGGGGTACTATGGCTACACCTTC.